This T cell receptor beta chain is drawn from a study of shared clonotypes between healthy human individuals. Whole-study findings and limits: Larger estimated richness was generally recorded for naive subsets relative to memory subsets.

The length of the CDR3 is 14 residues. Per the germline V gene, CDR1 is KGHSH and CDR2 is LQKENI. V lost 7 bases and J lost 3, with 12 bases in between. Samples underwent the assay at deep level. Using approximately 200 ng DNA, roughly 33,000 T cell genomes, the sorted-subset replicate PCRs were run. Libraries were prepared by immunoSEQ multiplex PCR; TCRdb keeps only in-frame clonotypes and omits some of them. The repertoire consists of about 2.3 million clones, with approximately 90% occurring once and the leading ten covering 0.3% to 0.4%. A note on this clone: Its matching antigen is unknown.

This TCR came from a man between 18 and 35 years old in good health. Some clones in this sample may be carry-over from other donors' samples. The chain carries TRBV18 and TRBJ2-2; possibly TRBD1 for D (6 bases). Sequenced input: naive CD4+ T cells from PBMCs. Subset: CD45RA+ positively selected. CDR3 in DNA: TGTGCCAGCTTAGCGACAGGCTACACCGGGGAGCTGTTTTTT. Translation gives CASLATGYTGELFF. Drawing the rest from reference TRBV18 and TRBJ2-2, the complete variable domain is NAGVMQNPRHLVRRRGQEARLRCSPMKGHSHVYWYRQLPEEGLKFMVYLQKENIIDESGMPKERFSAEFPKEGPSILRIQQVVRGDSAAYFCASLATGYTGELFFGEGSRLTVL.